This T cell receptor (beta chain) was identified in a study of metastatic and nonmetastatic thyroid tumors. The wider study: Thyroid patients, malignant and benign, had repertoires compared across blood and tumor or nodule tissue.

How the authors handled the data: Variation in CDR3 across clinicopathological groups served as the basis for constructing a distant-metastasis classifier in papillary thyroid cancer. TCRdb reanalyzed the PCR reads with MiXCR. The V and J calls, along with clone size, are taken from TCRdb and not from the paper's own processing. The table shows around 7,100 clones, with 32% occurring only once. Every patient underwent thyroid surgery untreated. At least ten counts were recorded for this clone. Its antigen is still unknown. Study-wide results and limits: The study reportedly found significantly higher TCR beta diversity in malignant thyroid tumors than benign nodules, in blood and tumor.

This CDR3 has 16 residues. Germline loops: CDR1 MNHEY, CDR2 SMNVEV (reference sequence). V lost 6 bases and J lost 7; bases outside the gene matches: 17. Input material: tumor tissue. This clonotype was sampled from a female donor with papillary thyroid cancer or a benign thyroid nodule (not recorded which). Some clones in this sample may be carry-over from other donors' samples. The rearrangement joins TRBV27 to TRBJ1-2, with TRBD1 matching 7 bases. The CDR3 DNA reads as TGTGCCAGCAGCTCCGCTCGGGGAGGGGGCCTTTCTGGCTACACCTTC. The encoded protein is CASSSARGGGLSGYTF.